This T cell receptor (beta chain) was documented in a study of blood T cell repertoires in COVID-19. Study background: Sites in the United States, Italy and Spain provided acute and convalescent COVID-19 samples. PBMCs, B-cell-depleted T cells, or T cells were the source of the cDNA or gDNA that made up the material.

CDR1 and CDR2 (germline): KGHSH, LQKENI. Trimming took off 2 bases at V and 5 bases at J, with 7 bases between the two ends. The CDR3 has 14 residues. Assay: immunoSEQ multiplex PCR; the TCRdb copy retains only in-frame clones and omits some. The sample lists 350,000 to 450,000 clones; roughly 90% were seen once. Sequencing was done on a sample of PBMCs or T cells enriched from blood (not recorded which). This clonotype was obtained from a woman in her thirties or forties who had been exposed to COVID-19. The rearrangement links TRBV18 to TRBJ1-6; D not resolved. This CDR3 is CASSPGSNNSPLHF. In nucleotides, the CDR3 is TGTGCCAGCTCACCAGGGAGCAATAATTCACCCCTCCACTTT.